This TCR beta chain was obtained from a study of T cell clones after liver transplantation. Study findings and constraints: These preliminary findings come from unstandardized post-transplant sampling times.

Libraries were prepared by immunoSEQ multiplex PCR; TCRdb keeps only in-frame clonotypes and omits some of them. This sample yields around 110,000 clones, of which 90% are seen a single time; 0.83% belongs to the top ten. V lost 3 bases to trimming and J lost 3 bases; unmatched junction nucleotides: 8. The CDR3 has 16 residues. Germline assignment: CDR1 LGHNA and CDR2 YNFKEQ. This clone was detected once. Antigen unknown. The chain links TRBV4-2 to TRBJ1-2; 9 bases match TRBD1. This TCR derives from a human patient who received a liver transplant. The graft donor may have given rise to some T cells. This specimen consisted of CD4+ T cells from blood, obtained 12 months after liver transplant. This CDR3 reads CASSQGSDRGDYGYTF. Here the CDR3 DNA reads TGTGCCAGCAGCCAGGGTTCGGACAGGGGTGACTATGGCTACACCTTC.